The 29 T cell receptor beta chains given below trace back to one sample, sequenced in a study of cytomegalovirus exposure and HLA in healthy donors. Produced via immunoSEQ multiplex PCR; TCRdb's table is partial and in-frame only. The sample lists over 200,000 clones, over 75% seen once, with approximately 2% in the top ten. The material sequenced was PBMCs. The source of these receptors is a young woman in good health and CMV-seropositive.

This chain uses TRBV27 with TRBJ2-2; D remains ambiguous. V was trimmed by 6 bases and J by 6 bases, leaving 8 bases between them. Germline V gene data show CDR1 as MNHEY and CDR2 as SMNVEV (reference sequence). The length of the CDR3 is 12 residues. The CDR3 nucleotides read TGTGCCAGCAGAGACTTCCCCGGGGAGCTGTTTTTT. The encoded protein is CASRDFPGELFF.

The chain recombines TRBV28 with TRBJ2-1; 8 bases line up with TRBD2. The CDR3 length is 16 residues. V trimming: 4 bases; J trimming: 8 bases; junction bases outside the gene matches: 13. CDR1 MDHEN and CDR2 SYDVKM come from the germline V gene. CDR3 residues: CASSSPGTRGWDEQFF. CDR3 bases: TGTGCCAGCAGTTCCCCCGGGACTAGGGGCTGGGATGAGCAGTTCTTC.

The chain couples TRBV25-1 to TRBJ2-1; 8 bases align to TRBD2. Unmatched junction bases numbered 12, after V lost 3 bases and J lost 8 bases. The CDR3 has 16 amino acids. Germline CDR1 and CDR2: MGHDK and SYGVNS. The CDR3 spells CASSDRGGRRSDEQFF. CDR3 sequence (DNA): TGTGCCAGCAGTGACCGGGGGGGAAGAAGGAGCGATGAGCAGTTCTTC.

V usage is TRBV10-3 and J usage is TRBJ2-7, with a weak D call TRBD1 (6 bases). Trimming shortened V by 6 bases and J by 1 base, and 10 bases separated the two germline ends. Germline CDR1 and CDR2: ENHRY and SYGVKD. The CDR3 contains 13 residues. The CDR3 here is CAIRPGTSYEQYF. CDR3 nucleotides: TGTGCCATCAGACCCGGGACATCCTACGAGCAGTACTTC.

The chain links TRBV9 to TRBJ2-1; the match to TRBD2 covers 7 bases. The germline gives CDR1 SGDLS, CDR2 YYNGEE. The CDR3 runs 15 residues. V shed 0 bases, J shed 3 bases, and the junction held 3 bases outside the gene matches. CDR3 sequence (DNA): TGTGCCAGCAGCGTAGCACTAGCGAGCTACAATGAGCAGTTCTTC. This encodes CASSVALASYNEQFF.

The chain couples TRBV7-6 to TRBJ2-7; TRBD2 might be the D (6 bases). Germline V CDR1 and CDR2: SGHVS, FNYEAQ. The CDR3 spans 17 residues. The V end was cut by 1 base, the J end by 6 bases, with 22 bases between. CDR3 nucleotides: TGTGCCAGCAGCTTAGTTTACGGGAGAAGTAAGGGTAGCGAGCAGTACTTC. It yields the protein CASSLVYGRSKGSEQYF.

This chain links TRBV5-1 with TRBJ2-3; 8 bases fit TRBD2. CDR1 and CDR2 from the germline V gene are SGHRS and YFSETQ. The CDR3 sequence is 17 residues long. J lost 0 bases, V lost 3 bases, and 9 bases had no gene match. The CDR3 nucleotides are TGCGCCAGCAGCTCCAGACTAGCGTCGACTAGCACAGATACGCAGTATTTT. This codes for CASSSRLASTSTDTQYF.

The J gene is TRBJ1-2, the V gene TRBV5-4, with TRBD1 as a possible D gene (5 bases). Germline lookup yields CDR1 SGHNT and CDR2 YYREEE (reference sequence). Trimming took off 5 bases at V and 4 bases at J, with 9 bases between the two ends. CDR3 length: 12 residues. CDR3 nucleotides: TGTGCCAGCAGTCAAGACAGCTATGGCTACACCTTC. As protein: CASSQDSYGYTF.

The V gene is TRBV29-1, the J gene TRBJ2-7; TRBD1 aligns across 8 bases. This CDR3 comprises 15 residues. Germline V CDR1 and CDR2: SQVTM, ANQGSEA. The V segment lost 1 base and the J segment 4 bases; nucleotides outside the gene matches: 9. This chain's CDR3 is CSVEGPPGTGYEQYF. The CDR3 nucleotides are TGCAGCGTTGAAGGGCCACCAGGGACAGGTTACGAGCAGTACTTC.

The chain is built from TRBV28 and TRBJ2-3, with TRBD1 matching over 10 bases. From germline, CDR1 is MDHEN and CDR2 SYDVKM. This CDR3 contains 16 residues. The trim removed 7 bases at V and 3 bases at J, leaving 10 bases unmatched. The DNA of the CDR3 is TGTGCCAGCACTCCGTGGGGGACAGGGGTGACAGATACGCAGTATTTT. The encoded protein is CASTPWGTGVTDTQYF. Together with reference TRBV28 and TRBJ2-3, the CDR3 gives the full variable domain: DVKVTQSSRYLVKRTGEKVFLECVQDMDHENMFWYRQDPGLGLRLIYFSYDVKMKEKGDIPEGYSVSREKKERFSLILESASTNQTSMYLCASTPWGTGVTDTQYFGPGTRLTVL.

The rearrangement uses TRBV7-8 and TRBJ2-2, with D perhaps matching TRBD2 (6 bases). The CDR3 covers 15 residues. The V gene lost 4 bases and the J gene lost 3 bases, with 12 bases spanning the gap. Germline CDR1 and CDR2: SGHVS and FQNEAQ. In DNA form, the CDR3 reads TGTGCCAGCAGCTGGTCCAGCGGGCACACCGGGGAGCTGTTTTTT. Protein sequence: CASSWSSGHTGELFF. The full variable domain, its missing parts supplied by reference TRBV7-8 and TRBJ2-2, is GAGVSQSPRYKVAKRGQDVALRCDPISGHVSLFWYQQALGQGPEFLTYFQNEAQLDKSGLPSDRFFAERPEGSVSTLKIQRTQQEDSAVYLCASSWSSGHTGELFFGEGSRLTVL.

The chain combines TRBV14 with TRBJ2-7; D is uncertain. Trimming stripped 0 bases from V and 6 bases from J, with 12 bases between. From germline, CDR1 is SGHDN and CDR2 FVKESK. This CDR3 has 14 amino acids. CDR3 DNA sequence: TGTGCCAGCAGCCAAGAGAGCAGGCAAGCCGAGCAGTACTTC. Amino acid sequence: CASSQESRQAEQYF. The full variable domain, rest sourced from reference TRBV14 and TRBJ2-7, is EAGVTQFPSHSVIEKGQTVTLRCDPISGHDNLYWYRRVMGKEIKFLLHFVKESKQDESGMPNNRFLAERTGGTYSTLKVQPAELEDSGVYFCASSQESRQAEQYFGPGTRLTVT.

This clone was recorded once. The V call is TRBV15, the J call TRBJ2-3; 11 positions agree with TRBD2. The CDR3 is 17 residues long. Trimming cost V 1 base and J 3 bases; bases outside gene matches: 6. Looked up from germline, CDR1 is LNHNV and CDR2 is YYDKDF (reference sequence). The CDR3 coding sequence is TGTGCCACCAGCAGAGCTGGGACTAGCGGCCTGACAGATACGCAGTATTTT. Translation gives CATSRAGTSGLTDTQYF.

The rearrangement links TRBV4-1 to TRBJ1-2; D ambiguous. Per the germline V gene, CDR1 is MGHRA and CDR2 is YSYEKL. V was clipped by 4 bases and J by 2 bases, with 17 bases between them. This CDR3 is 16 amino acids long. CDR3 nucleotides: TGCGCCAGCAGCCGTTTCCTGGCAGGAAGGAACTATGGCTACACCTTC. It yields the protein CASSRFLAGRNYGYTF.

The chain recombines TRBV5-1 with TRBJ2-7; weak D call: TRBD2 (7 bases). In germline, CDR1 is SGHRS, CDR2 YFSETQ. V was clipped by 5 bases and J by 0 bases, with 12 bases between them. CDR3 length: 14 amino acids. The CDR3 loop is CASSRGGSSYEQYF. The CDR3 DNA reads TGCGCCAGCAGTAGGGGGGGCAGCTCCTACGAGCAGTACTTC.

This rearrangement joins TRBV30 to TRBJ2-3; 8 nucleotides agree with TRBD2. With V trimmed by 5 bases and J by 6 bases, 7 bases remained unmatched. This CDR3 has 13 residues. The germline V gene has CDR1 GTSNPN and CDR2 SVGIG (reference sequence). As DNA, the CDR3 is TGTGCCTGGGAGGCGGGAGGCCTGGATACGCAGTATTTT. Its protein product is CAWEAGGLDTQYF.

V usage is TRBV5-1 and J usage is TRBJ1-1; 8 positions agree with TRBD1. Germline V lookup: CDR1 SGHRS, CDR2 YFSETQ. The CDR3 has 16 amino acids. The trim removed 4 bases at V and 5 bases at J, leaving 13 bases unmatched. The CDR3 is CASSRGQGAGGTEAFF. As DNA, the CDR3 is TGCGCCAGCAGCCGGGGGCAGGGGGCAGGTGGGACTGAAGCTTTCTTT.

This rearrangement joins TRBV28 to TRBJ2-5, with 11 bases that match TRBD2. The CDR3 has 15 amino acids. The junction had 4 bases not matched to a gene; V was cut back by 2 bases and J by 5 bases. Looked up from germline, CDR1 is MDHEN and CDR2 is SYDVKM. CDR3 sequence: CASSLLAGGGETQYF. CDR3 nucleotides: TGTGCCAGCAGTTTACTAGCGGGAGGTGGGGAGACCCAGTACTTC.

The gene calls are TRBV4-1 and TRBJ2-7; 8 nucleotides agree with TRBD2. Unmatched junction bases numbered 10, after V lost 4 bases and J lost 5 bases. Per germline, CDR1 MGHRA and CDR2 YSYEKL. This CDR3 is built from 15 residues. In DNA form, the CDR3 reads TGCGCCAGCAGCCTTTTAGGGACTAGTCGCAACGAGCAGTACTTC. It codes for CASSLLGTSRNEQYF.

The sample holds a few counts of this clone. The rearrangement links TRBV6-5 to TRBJ2-1; 9 positions match TRBD1. This CDR3 region has 15 residues. J gave up 3 bases and V 5 bases, and 5 bases lay outside the gene matches. Germline-derived CDR1 and CDR2 are MNHEY and SVGAGI. The CDR3, as DNA: TGTGCCAGCAGTATGGGACAGGGTGGCTACAATGAGCAGTTCTTC. It encodes CASSMGQGGYNEQFF.

The rearrangement links TRBV25-1 to TRBJ2-3, with a tentative D call TRBD1 (6 bases). Per the germline V gene, CDR1 is MGHDK and CDR2 is SYGVNS. This CDR3 has 13 residues. V was shortened by 6 bases and J by 1 base, with 8 bases between the two germline ends. In DNA form, the CDR3 reads TGTGCCAGCAGGGACAGTGGCACAGATACGCAGTATTTT. As protein: CASRDSGTDTQYF.

This chain uses TRBV5-1 with TRBJ2-1; tentatively, D is TRBD2 (6 bases). Germline-derived CDR1 and CDR2 are SGHRS and YFSETQ. The V and J ends lost 4 bases and 10 bases respectively, with 15 bases between them. CDR3 length: 13 amino acids. The CDR3 DNA sequence: TGCGCCAGCAGCCCAAAGGTTGGGGGGGAGCAGTTCTTC. Translated: CASSPKVGGEQFF. Supplemented by reference TRBV5-1 and TRBJ2-1, the full variable domain reads KAGVTQTPRYLIKTRGQQVTLSCSPISGHRSVSWYQQTPGQGLQFLFEYFSETQRNKGNFPGRFSGRQFSNSRSEMNVSTLELGDSALYLCASSPKVGGEQFFGPGTRLTVL.

This rearrangement joins TRBV12-5 to TRBJ2-1; a weak D match, TRBD2 (5 bases). CDR1 and CDR2 from the germline V gene are LGHNT and FRNRAP. There are 17 residues in the CDR3. Trimming removed 0 bases at V and 3 bases at J, with 15 bases between. The CDR3 is CASGLVVARSLYNEQFF. The CDR3 DNA reads as TGTGCTAGTGGTTTGGTAGTAGCGAGATCCCTCTACAATGAGCAGTTCTTC.

This chain uses TRBV28 with TRBJ2-1, with 8 positions matching TRBD1. The germline CDR1 and CDR2 sequences are MDHEN and SYDVKM. V lost 7 bases, J lost 4 bases, and 15 bases stayed unmatched. The CDR3 is 17 residues long. CDR3 DNA: TGTGCCAGCACTTTGTGGGGCCGACAGGGGCTATACAATGAGCAGTTCTTC. Its protein product is CASTLWGRQGLYNEQFF.

V and J are TRBV9 and TRBJ2-1, with 8 bases matching TRBD2. Germline V gives CDR1 SGDLS, CDR2 YYNGEE. V shed 7 bases, J shed 2 bases, and the junction held 11 bases outside the gene matches. The CDR3 extends over 16 amino acids. CDR3 DNA sequence: TGTGCCAGCGGTTCCGGGGTACTAGCGGCCTACAATGAGCAGTTCTTC. Translation: CASGSGVLAAYNEQFF.

The chain is built from TRBV27 and TRBJ2-7, with 7 bases that match TRBD2. Trimming cost V 2 bases and J 6 bases; bases outside gene matches: 4. This CDR3 is built from 13 residues. Germline V gene lookup returns CDR1 MNHEY and CDR2 SMNVEV (reference sequence). For the CDR3, the DNA is TGTGCCAGCAGTTTAACATGGACTAGCGAGCAGTACTTC. It is translated as CASSLTWTSEQYF.

This clone was seen more than once but under ten times. The rearrangement uses TRBV9 and TRBJ1-2; D is uncertain. V shed 4 bases and J shed 11 bases, with 18 bases lying between them. CDR1 SGDLS and CDR2 YYNGEE come from the germline V gene. The CDR3 length is 13 residues. The DNA for the CDR3 is TGTGCCAGCAGCACCCCCGGAGAGGGTTCATACACCTTC. This codes for CASSTPGEGSYTF.

This rearrangement joins TRBV5-1 to TRBJ2-1; 11 bases map to TRBD2. The CDR3 spans 18 residues. Germline-derived CDR1 and CDR2 are SGHRS and YFSETQ. J gave up 4 bases and V 1 base, and 10 bases lay outside the gene matches. This CDR3 reads CASSLSGLAGGLYNEQFF. The CDR3 region has the DNA TGCGCCAGCAGCTTGTCAGGGCTAGCGGGAGGTCTTTACAATGAGCAGTTCTTC.

In this sample, this clone turned up many times. The same CDR3 is also encoded by other DNA sequences in this sample. V is TRBV5-1 and J is TRBJ1-1; 7 bases are shared with TRBD1. V was clipped by 0 bases and J by 5 bases; unmatched bases: 4. Germline V gene sequence: CDR1 SGHRS, CDR2 YFSETQ. The CDR3 runs to 14 residues. CDR3 nucleotide sequence: TGCGCCAGCAGCTTGGCATCAGGGGGGACTGAAGCTTTCTTT. It codes for CASSLASGGTEAFF.